The 14 T cell receptor beta chains below were found in one sample sequenced in a study of cytomegalovirus exposure and HLA in healthy donors. In the PCR, 60 Vbeta and 13 Jbeta primers were used. Here immunoSEQ multiplex PCR was the method, and the copy in TCRdb shows in-frame clones only, minus some. The sample records about 200,000 clones, approximately 86% being singletons. Sequencing was done on a sample of PBMCs. Receptors originate from a woman in her twenties or thirties in good health and CMV-seronegative.

The rearrangement links TRBV12-2 to TRBJ1-5. TRBV12-2 is termed a pseudogene. CDR3 size: 13 residues. CDR3: CATSRGSNQPQHF. CDR3 coding DNA: TGTGCTACCTCGCGGGGGAGCAATCAGCCCCAGCATTTT.

This chain uses TRBV28 with TRBJ2-1; TRBD1 matches 9 bases. Trimming cost V 9 bases and J 8 bases; bases outside gene matches: 11. The CDR3 is 14 amino acids. Germline CDR1 MDHEN, CDR2 SYDVKM. CDR3 protein: CASRDPGQGHEQFF. For the CDR3, the DNA is TGTGCCAGTCGCGATCCGGGACAGGGCCATGAGCAGTTCTTC.

The chain employs TRBV7-3 and TRBJ2-7; 7 bases are shared with TRBD2. The trim removed 3 bases at V and 3 bases at J, leaving 2 bases unmatched. The CDR3 runs 13 residues. Germline V gene sequence: CDR1 SGHTA, CDR2 FQGTGA. CDR3 sequence: CASSLGLNYEQYF. The CDR3 bases are TGTGCCAGCAGCTTGGGACTAAACTACGAGCAGTACTTC.

J is TRBJ1-2 and V is TRBV7-9; no clear D. This CDR3 is 12 amino acids long. Germline V gene sequence: CDR1 SEHNR, CDR2 FQNEAQ (reference sequence). Trimming cost V 4 bases and J 8 bases, with 11 bases left between them. Here the CDR3 reads CASSSYILGYTF. The CDR3 nucleotides are TGTGCCAGCAGCTCCTATATCCTAGGCTACACCTTC.

This clone was counted a single time. The chain uses TRBV15 and TRBJ1-1; D uncertain. The CDR3 is made up of 12 amino acids. Deletions cut 0 bases from V and 10 bases from J, with 9 bases between. Germline V gene lookup returns CDR1 LNHNV and CDR2 YYDKDF (reference sequence). The CDR3 reads CATSREDRVAFF. CDR3 coding DNA: TGTGCCACCAGCAGAGAAGATAGAGTAGCTTTCTTT.

The J gene is TRBJ1-5, the V gene TRBV9, with D maybe TRBD1 (5 bases). Trimming pared 2 bases from V and 7 bases from J, leaving 10 bases between. The CDR3 extends over 13 amino acids. CDR1 SGDLS and CDR2 YYNGEE come from the germline V gene. In DNA, the CDR3 is TGTGCCAGCAGCGTTGGGACTCTCCAGCCCCAGCATTTT. This translates into CASSVGTLQPQHF.

The genes are TRBV7-2 and TRBJ2-1; D not resolved. The V gene's germline CDR1 is SGHTA and CDR2 FQGNSA. This CDR3 has 13 residues. Trimming pared 1 base from V and 9 bases from J, leaving 10 bases between. DNA for the CDR3: TGTGCCAGCAGCTTAGGGGTAGCTGGTGAGCAGTTCTTC. Translation gives CASSLGVAGEQFF.

V is TRBV7-2 and J is TRBJ2-7, with D perhaps TRBD2 (6 bases). The germline V gene has CDR1 SGHTA and CDR2 FQGNSA. This CDR3 comprises 13 residues. The ends were cut back, 5 bases at V and 6 bases at J, with 14 bases in the middle. For the CDR3, the DNA is TGTGCCAGCAGCGCATCCCAGGGAGGCGAGCAGTACTTC. Encoded protein: CASSASQGGEQYF. The full variable domain, completed using reference TRBV7-2 and TRBJ2-7, is GAGVSQSPSNKVTEKGKDVELRCDPISGHTALYWYRQSLGQGLEFLIYFQGNSAPDKSGLPSDRFSAERTGGSVSTLTIQRTQQEDSAVYLCASSASQGGEQYFGPGTRLTVT.

This clone appeared a few times. The chain links TRBV4-2 to TRBJ1-2, with 10 bases fitting TRBD1. The CDR3 is 16 residues long. V shed 2 bases, J shed 4 bases, and the junction held 7 bases outside the gene matches. CDR1 is LGHNA, CDR2 YNFKEQ, per germline. CDR3 amino acids: CASSQPDRGRVYGYTF. The CDR3, as DNA: TGTGCCAGCAGCCAACCCGACAGGGGGCGGGTCTATGGCTACACCTTC.

The chain carries TRBV5-1 and TRBJ2-7; D gene uncertain. Germline V lookup: CDR1 SGHRS, CDR2 YFSETQ. This CDR3 spans 15 amino acids. With 0 bases removed from V and 3 bases from J, the gap between germline ends came to 13 bases. The CDR3 region is CASSLDFTDFYEQYF. In nucleotides, the CDR3 is TGCGCCAGCAGCTTGGACTTTACCGACTTCTACGAGCAGTACTTC.

The V gene is TRBV4-1, the J gene TRBJ2-7, with D possibly matching TRBD2 (6 bases). The CDR3 has 16 residues. CDR1 is MGHRA, CDR2 YSYEKL, per germline. Trimming removed 3 bases from V and 2 bases from J, with 17 bases in between. As DNA, the CDR3 is TGCGCCAGCAGCCAGGGCATACTAGCTTACCCCTACGAGCAGTACTTC. Its protein product is CASSQGILAYPYEQYF.

The chain combines TRBV2 with TRBJ1-4; D remains unclear. CDR1 is SNHLY and CDR2 is FYNNEI in the germline V gene. The ends were cut back, 7 bases at V and 0 bases at J, with 15 bases in the middle. The CDR3 runs to 16 residues. CDR3 loop: CASKGAAGSTNEKLFF. DNA for the CDR3: TGTGCCAGCAAGGGAGCGGCGGGGTCAACTAATGAAAAACTGTTTTTT. The full variable domain, in which reference TRBV2 and TRBJ1-4 provide the parts outside the CDR3, is EPEVTQTPSHQVTQMGQEVILRCVPISNHLYFYWYRQILGQKVEFLVSFYNNEISEKSEIFDDQFSVERPDGSNFTLKIRSTKLEDSAMYFCASKGAAGSTNEKLFFGSGTQLSVL.

This sequence joins TRBV29-1 and TRBJ2-1, with TRBD1 matching 10 bases. The CDR3 consists of 14 residues. CDR1 is SQVTM and CDR2 is ANQGSEA in the germline V gene. The J segment lost 3 bases and the V segment lost 4 bases, leaving 3 bases of the junction unmatched. In DNA form, the CDR3 reads TGCAGCGTTGCCCGGGACAGGGGCTACAATGAGCAGTTCTTC. Residues: CSVARDRGYNEQFF.

This clone showed up just a few times. This chain uses TRBV19 with TRBJ2-5; 12 nucleotides agree with TRBD2. The CDR3 totals 15 residues. V lost 8 bases to trimming and J lost 7 bases; unmatched junction nucleotides: 11. CDR1 is LNHDA and CDR2 is SQIVND in the germline V gene (reference sequence). In nucleotides, the CDR3 is TGTGCCAGTTCACCCTCTAGCGGGAGGGTCGGGACCCAGTACTTC. Translating it yields CASSPSSGRVGTQYF.